This T cell receptor beta chain was sequenced in a study of cytomegalovirus exposure and HLA in healthy donors. The CDR3 has 14 amino acids. With 5 bases removed from V and 0 bases from J, the gap between germline ends came to 10 bases. Per germline, CDR1 SNHLY and CDR2 FYNNEI. Regarding the study as a whole: Association of a missense DCLRE1C variant with TCR beta V- and J-gene trimming was reported in a later analysis. From TCR beta sequences, most subjects' HLA-A and HLA-B alleles were reportedly predicted accurately.

60 Vbeta and 13 Jbeta primers were used in PCR. The repertoire was sequenced with immunoSEQ multiplex PCR; TCRdb's copy has only in-frame clones and lacks some. The sample includes more than 85,000 clones, 81% of them seen just once. Details on this clone: Its antigen is as yet unknown.

Sequencing used PBMCs. The genes are TRBV2 and TRBJ1-1; no reliable D call. This sequence was found in a woman aged 25 to 45 in good health and CMV-seronegative. CDR3 nucleotides: TGTGCCAGCAGTCCTGGTCGGGTGAACACTGAAGCTTTCTTT. This encodes CASSPGRVNTEAFF. The whole variable domain, filled in from reference TRBV2 and TRBJ1-1, reads EPEVTQTPSHQVTQMGQEVILRCVPISNHLYFYWYRQILGQKVEFLVSFYNNEISEKSEIFDDQFSVERPDGSNFTLKIRSTKLEDSAMYFCASSPGRVNTEAFFGQGTRLTVV.